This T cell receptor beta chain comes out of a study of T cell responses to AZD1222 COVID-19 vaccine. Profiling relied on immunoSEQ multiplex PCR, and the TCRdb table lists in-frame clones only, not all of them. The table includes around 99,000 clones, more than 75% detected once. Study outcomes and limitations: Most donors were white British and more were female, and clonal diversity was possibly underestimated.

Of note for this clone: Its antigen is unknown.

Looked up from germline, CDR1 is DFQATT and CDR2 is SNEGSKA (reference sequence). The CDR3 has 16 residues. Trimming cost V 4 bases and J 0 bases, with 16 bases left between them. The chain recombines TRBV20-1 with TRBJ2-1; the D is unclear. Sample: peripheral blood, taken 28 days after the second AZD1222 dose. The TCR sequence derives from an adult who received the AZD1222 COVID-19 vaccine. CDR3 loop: CSANEPGPSSYNEQFF. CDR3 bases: TGCAGTGCTAATGAGCCGGGCCCCAGCTCCTACAATGAGCAGTTCTTC.